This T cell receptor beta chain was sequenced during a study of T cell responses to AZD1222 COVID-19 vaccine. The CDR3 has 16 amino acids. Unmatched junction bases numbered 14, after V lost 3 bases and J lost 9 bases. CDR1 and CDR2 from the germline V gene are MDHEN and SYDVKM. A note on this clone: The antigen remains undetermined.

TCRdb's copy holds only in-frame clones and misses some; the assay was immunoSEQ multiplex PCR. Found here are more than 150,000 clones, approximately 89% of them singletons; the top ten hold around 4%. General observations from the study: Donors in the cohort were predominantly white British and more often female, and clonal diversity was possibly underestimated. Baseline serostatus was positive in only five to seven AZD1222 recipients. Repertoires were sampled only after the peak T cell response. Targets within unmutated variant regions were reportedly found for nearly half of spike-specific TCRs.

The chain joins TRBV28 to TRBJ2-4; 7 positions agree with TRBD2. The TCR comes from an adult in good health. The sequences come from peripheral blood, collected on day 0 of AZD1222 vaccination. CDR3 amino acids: CASSFLGVQGGGIQYF. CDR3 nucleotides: TGTGCCAGCAGTTTTTTAGGGGTTCAGGGCGGGGGCATTCAGTACTTC. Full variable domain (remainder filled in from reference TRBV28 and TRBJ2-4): DVKVTQSSRYLVKRTGEKVFLECVQDMDHENMFWYRQDPGLGLRLIYFSYDVKMKEKGDIPEGYSVSREKKERFSLILESASTNQTSMYLCASSFLGVQGGGIQYFGAGTRLSVL.